These 14 T cell receptor beta chains were all obtained from the same sample, sequenced in a study of OX40 agonist ivuxolimab in advanced cancers. Libraries were prepared by immunoSEQ multiplex PCR; TCRdb keeps only in-frame clonotypes and omits some of them. The sample yields about 86,000 clones, roughly nine tenths seen once. The sequenced sample was CD4+ or CD8+ T cells sorted from blood, obtained in a trial of the OX40 agonist ivuxolimab. The source is an adult with an advanced solid tumor such as melanoma, head and neck, liver or kidney cancer.

This chain uses TRBV2 with TRBJ2-5, with a possible D match to TRBD2 (5 bases). This CDR3 spans 10 amino acids. The germline V gene encodes CDR1 SNHLY and CDR2 FYNNEI. The CDR3 reads CATGKETQYF. The CDR3 coding sequence is TGTGCTACCGGGAAAGAGACCCAGTACTTC.

The chain carries TRBV6-5 and TRBJ2-7; D possibly uses TRBD1 or TRBD2 (5 bases each). This CDR3 is built from 15 residues. CDR1 MNHEY and CDR2 SVGAGI come from the germline V gene. V gave up 2 bases and J gave up 2 bases, with 13 bases separating them. Here the CDR3 reads CASSYARDLTYEQYF. CDR3 in DNA: TGTGCCAGCAGTTACGCCCGGGACCTAACCTACGAGCAGTACTTC.

The rearrangement joins TRBV11-1 to TRBJ1-5; TRBD1 matches 10 bases. The junction had 14 bases not matched to a gene; V was cut back by 5 bases and J by 7 bases. CDR1 and CDR2 from the germline V gene are SGHAT and FQDESV (reference sequence). The CDR3 runs 17 residues. The CDR3 DNA is TGTGCCAGCAGCCCTAAGTCCCGGGACAGGGGCCGGCAGCCCCAGCATTTT. Translating it yields CASSPKSRDRGRQPQHF.

The rearrangement links TRBV7-8 to TRBJ1-1; D might be TRBD1 (6 bases). Germline loops: CDR1 SGHVS, CDR2 FQNEAQ. The CDR3 sequence is 14 residues long. Trimming pared 3 bases from V and 3 bases from J, leaving 11 bases between. The chain's CDR3 is CASSFGGGDTEAFF. The DNA of the CDR3 is TGTGCCAGCAGCTTCGGGGGCGGCGACACTGAAGCTTTCTTT.

J is TRBJ2-7 and V is TRBV4-1; 10 bases match TRBD2. The CDR3 totals 15 residues. The J segment lost 7 bases and the V segment lost 3 bases, leaving 9 bases of the junction unmatched. The germline V gene encodes CDR1 MGHRA and CDR2 YSYEKL. CDR3 coding DNA: TGCGCCAGCAGCCATAGAGCGGGAGGGCTCGGGGAGCAGTACTTC. This encodes CASSHRAGGLGEQYF.

This sequence joins TRBV14 and TRBJ1-3; unclear D gene. Germline V gene lookup returns CDR1 SGHDN and CDR2 FVKESK. This CDR3 is 15 amino acids long. Trimming took off 1 base at V and 3 bases at J, with 10 bases between the two ends. The CDR3 loop reads CASSQVWGFGNTIYF. The CDR3 DNA reads TGTGCCAGCAGCCAAGTGTGGGGATTTGGAAACACCATATATTTT.

The gene calls are TRBV6-1 and TRBJ1-3; D is unclear. The CDR3 is 15 amino acids. V was shortened by 4 bases and J by 5 bases, with 15 bases between the two germline ends. CDR1 and CDR2 (germline): MNHNS, SASEGT. This CDR3 is CASSGLDPLRNTIYF. The CDR3 nucleotides read TGTGCCAGCAGTGGATTAGACCCACTTCGAAACACCATATATTTT.

The chain employs TRBV27 and TRBJ2-7; D possibly corresponds to TRBD1 (6 bases). This CDR3 region has 14 residues. CDR1 and CDR2 from the germline V gene are MNHEY and SMNVEV (reference sequence). Trimming pared 6 bases from V and 7 bases from J, leaving 19 bases between. CDR3 loop: CASSQTTGRWEQYF. The CDR3, as DNA: TGTGCCAGCAGCCAAACGACAGGCCGCTGGGAGCAGTACTTC.

V is TRBV27 and J is TRBJ1-2; TRBD1 matches at 8 bases. Germline values: CDR1 MNHEY, CDR2 SMNVEV (reference sequence). The CDR3 totals 15 residues. With 5 bases clipped from V and 3 bases from J, the junction kept 8 bases outside the gene matches. The CDR3, as DNA: TGTGCCAGCAGTCCCGGGACAGGATATCACTATGGCTACACCTTC. It yields the protein CASSPGTGYHYGYTF.

This chain links TRBV28 with TRBJ2-7; a weak D match, TRBD2 (5 bases). Germline values: CDR1 MDHEN, CDR2 SYDVKM. V shed 3 bases and J shed 3 bases, with 9 bases lying between them. The CDR3 has 13 amino acids. CDR3 sequence reads: CASSFDGSYEQYF. The CDR3 nucleotides read TGTGCCAGCAGTTTTGATGGGAGCTACGAGCAGTACTTC. Using reference TRBV28 and TRBJ2-7 for the parts outside the CDR3, the full variable domain is DVKVTQSSRYLVKRTGEKVFLECVQDMDHENMFWYRQDPGLGLRLIYFSYDVKMKEKGDIPEGYSVSREKKERFSLILESASTNQTSMYLCASSFDGSYEQYFGPGTRLTVT.

This clone was detected only once. J is TRBJ2-7 and V is TRBV13; D is perhaps TRBD2 (5 bases). The CDR3 extends over 13 amino acids. The germline gives CDR1 PRHDT, CDR2 FYEKMQ (reference sequence). The V end was cut by 1 base, the J end by 7 bases, with 11 bases between. The DNA of the CDR3 is TGTGCCAGCAGCTTAGAAGCGAGAGGGGAGCAGTACTTC. Protein product: CASSLEARGEQYF.

The chain joins TRBV18 to TRBJ2-1, with TRBD2 matching 9 bases. CDR3 length: 14 residues. CDR1 is KGHSH and CDR2 is LQKENI in the germline V gene. With V trimmed by 2 bases and J by 9 bases, 5 bases remained unmatched. CDR3 region: CASSPAGGSPEQFF. The CDR3 DNA reads as TGTGCCAGCTCACCAGCGGGGGGGTCCCCTGAGCAGTTCTTC.

The gene calls are TRBV27 and TRBJ1-5; D is unclear. Trimming shortened V by 1 base and J by 2 bases, and 6 bases separated the two germline ends. CDR3 length equals 14 residues. Germline V gene data show CDR1 as MNHEY and CDR2 as SMNVEV (reference sequence). The CDR3 loop reads CASSLLGGNQPQHF. In DNA form, the CDR3 reads TGTGCCAGCAGTTTATTAGGTGGCAATCAGCCCCAGCATTTT.

The rearrangement uses TRBV6-5 and TRBJ2-6; D call uncertain. This CDR3 is 15 amino acids long. V was clipped by 7 bases and J by 0 bases, with 10 bases between them. Per the germline V gene, CDR1 is MNHEY and CDR2 is SVGAGI. The CDR3 sequence is CASKKVPSGANVLTF. CDR3 in DNA: TGTGCCAGCAAAAAAGTGCCCTCTGGGGCCAACGTCCTGACTTTC.